This is a list of T cell receptor beta chains from one sample in a study of CD8+ T cells in alopecia areata. Profiled with immunoSEQ multiplex PCR; TCRdb holds only in-frame clones, not every one. Of approximately 150,000 clones listed, roughly 60% are singletons. The source material was CD4+ T cells sorted from blood, sampled at week 56, from a patient treated with tofacitinib. The source of these receptors is a human donor with alopecia areata. CDR3s include the opening cysteine and the closing phenylalanine or tryptophan.

v_call cdr3_aa
TRBV5-1 CASSLPEGPSSRGYYEQYF
TRBV11-2 CASSLVTPPEKLFF
TRBV29-1 CSVDRQQETQYF
TRBV29-1 CSVGLRVVNTEAFF
TRBV30 CAGGRNYEQYF
TRBV29-1 CSVLGDSLYEQYF
TRBV5-6 CASSLVLNTEAFF
TRBV15 CATSRELTGLHF
TRBV6-5 CASSYLGQSTDTQYF
TRBV6-5 CASSTRDRAHEQYF
TRBV7-2 CASSLAGVDTDTQYF
TRBV29-1 CSVAGTDNQPQHF
TRBV10-3 CAIPPAGEWPPDTQYF
TRBV12-5 CASGLTGTAEAFF
TRBV18 CASSRTGTNQPQHF
TRBV18 CASSPPAGTNYGYTF
TRBV27 CASSSADHTEAFF
TRBV30 CAYETRSNTEAFF
TRBV29-1 CSVEGTSISHYGYTF
TRBV6-1 CASLKTSYNEQFF
TRBV25-1 CASSGGTGIDEQFF
TRBV27 CASSLTGTARNTIYF
TRBV7-9 CASSLDQGYNEQFF
TRBV29-1 CSAIGTSEYF
TRBV2 CASSELRGYTF
TRBV5-1 CASSLVGGAPETQYF
TRBV29-1 CSVVERGIKNIQYF
TRBV6-1 CASSAGLFKETQYF
TRBV7-2 CASSLDWTGLFF
TRBV9 CASSGGQQETQYF
TRBV7-3 CASSLGPNYGYTF
TRBV29-1 CSVQGQADYGYTF
TRBV30 CAWTQGSYSNQPQHF
TRBV30 CAWSLGQVSNQPQHF
TRBV29-1 CSVVGGANVLTF
TRBV2 CASGPGEGRYEQYF
TRBV7-2 CASSERDSYGYTF
TRBV7-7 CASSHRVDTGELFF
TRBV6-5 CASGFGITYEQYF
TRBV30 CAWSVQSGNTIYF
TRBV19 CASSLYAVHTGELFF
TRBV23-1 CASSQFGNTIYF
TRBV4-2 CASSQSDIVATQYF
TRBV18 CASSPRATASYEQYF
TRBV7-9 CASSLNPGGAYEQYF
TRBV18 CASSPPPPETQYF
TRBV6-5 CASSSGGAAKNIQYF
TRBV30 CAWSGGPGANVLTF
TRBV19 CASSIGVNTEAFF
TRBV4-1 CASSQEGRAYGYTF
TRBV7-3 CASSLTSGEGNIQYF
TRBV5-4 CASSLGQRLAKNIQYF
TRBV6-5 CASRPGFSYEQYF
TRBV7-2 CAMRGVLTSQETQYF
TRBV5-1 CASSLNGPMGEQYF
TRBV5-1 CASSGRPGQGAPDTQYF